This T cell receptor beta chain stems from a study of T cells in Graves' hyperthyroidism and ophthalmopathy. TCR beta CDR3 region amplification was performed from RNA transcripts. The TCR CDR3 was amplified in a first-round RT-PCR using the HTBI primer set. TCRdb passed the multiplex PCR reads through MiXCR, listing each CDR3 protein once. The data show around 370,000 distinct CDR3 sequences, around 18% seen once. The diagnoses drew upon clinical symptoms, serum thyroxine and TRAb, thyroid ultrasound and orbital computed tomography. V was pared by 0 bases and J by 6 bases, with 12 bases of the junction left unmatched. This CDR3 is built from 17 residues. Per the germline V gene, CDR1 is LGHDT and CDR2 is YNNKEL (reference sequence).

Sequencing was done on a sample of blood. The TCR sequence derives from a young man with Graves' ophthalmopathy. The rearrangement uses TRBV3-1 and TRBJ2-3; 7 nucleotides agree with TRBD1. The CDR3 nucleotides are TGTGCCAGCAGCCAAGATTATTTTCGAAGGGGGCGGGATACGCAGTATTTT. This translates into CASSQDYFRRGRDTQYF.